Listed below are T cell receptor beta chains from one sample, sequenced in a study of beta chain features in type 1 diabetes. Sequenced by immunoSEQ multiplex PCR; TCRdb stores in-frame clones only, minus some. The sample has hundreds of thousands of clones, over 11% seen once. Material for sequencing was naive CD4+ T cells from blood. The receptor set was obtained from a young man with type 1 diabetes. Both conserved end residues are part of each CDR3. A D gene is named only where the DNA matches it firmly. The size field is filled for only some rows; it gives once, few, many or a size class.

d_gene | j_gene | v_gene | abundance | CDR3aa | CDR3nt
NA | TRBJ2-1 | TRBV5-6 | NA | CASSRQKGWGNEQFF | TGTGCCAGCAGCCGACAGAAAGGATGGGGCAATGAGCAGTTCTTC
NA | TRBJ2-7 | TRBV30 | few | CAWGGQRISYEQYF | TGTGCCTGGGGAGGACAGCGGATCTCCTACGAGCAGTACTTC
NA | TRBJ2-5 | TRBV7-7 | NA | CASSPPGHGFQETQYF | TGTGCTAGCAGCCCCCCGGGACACGGCTTCCAAGAGACCCAGTACTTC
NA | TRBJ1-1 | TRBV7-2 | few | CASSPGGYNTEAFF | TGTGCCAGCAGCCCCGGAGGGTATAACACTGAAGCTTTCTTT
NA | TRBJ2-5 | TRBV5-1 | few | CASSTEVWGQETQYF | TGCGCCAGCAGCACCGAGGTGTGGGGCCAAGAGACCCAGTACTTC
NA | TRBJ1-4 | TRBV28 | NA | CASSPQGRANEKLFF | TGTGCCAGCAGTCCGCAGGGGAGGGCTAATGAAAAACTGTTTTTT
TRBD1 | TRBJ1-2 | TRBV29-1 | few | CSARDRGDYGYTF | TGCAGCGCTCGGGACAGGGGGGACTATGGCTACACCTTC
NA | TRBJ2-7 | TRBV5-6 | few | CASSLGGYEQYF | TGTGCCAGCAGCTTGGGAGGCTACGAGCAGTACTTC
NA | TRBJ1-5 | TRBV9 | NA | CASSVDSGQPQHF | TGTGCCAGCAGCGTAGATTCGGGTCAGCCCCAGCATTTT
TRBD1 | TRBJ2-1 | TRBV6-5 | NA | CASRQGQGETNEQFF | TGTGCCAGCAGGCAGGGACAGGGTGAGACGAATGAGCAGTTCTTC
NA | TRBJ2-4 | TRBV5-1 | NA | CASSLKIVGGDIQYF | TGCGCCAGCAGCCTGAAGATCGTAGGAGGGGACATTCAGTACTTC
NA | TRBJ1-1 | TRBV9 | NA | CASSALGGSYTEAFF | TGTGCCAGCAGCGCCTTAGGGGGATCGTACACTGAAGCTTTCTTT
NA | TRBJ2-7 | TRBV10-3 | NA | CAIRSGTAGYEQYF | TGTGCCATCAGATCCGGGACGGCGGGATACGAGCAGTACTTC
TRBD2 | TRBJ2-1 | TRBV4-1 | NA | CASSRTSGNEQFF | TGCGCCAGCAGCCGGACTAGCGGGAATGAGCAGTTCTTC
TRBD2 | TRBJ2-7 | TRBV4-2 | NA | CASSLNPRARGAYEQYF | TGTGCCAGCAGCCTAAACCCCAGGGCGCGGGGGGCCTACGAGCAGTACTTC
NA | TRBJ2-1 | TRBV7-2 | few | CASSPVVVPNEQFF | TGTGCCAGCAGCCCTGTAGTGGTTCCCAATGAGCAGTTCTTC
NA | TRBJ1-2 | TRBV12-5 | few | CASGPVEDRMGRGGYTF | TGTGCTAGTGGGCCGGTCGAGGACAGAATGGGTAGAGGAGGCTACACCTTC
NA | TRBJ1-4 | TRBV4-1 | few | CASSPGAFSHEKLFF | TGCGCCAGCAGCCCTGGGGCTTTTAGCCATGAAAAACTGTTTTTT
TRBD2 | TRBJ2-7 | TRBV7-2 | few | CASSLSSGRSEQYF | TGTGCCAGCAGCTTATCCAGCGGGAGAAGCGAGCAGTACTTC
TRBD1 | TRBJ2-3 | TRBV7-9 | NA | CASSRRGPWADTQYF | TGTGCCAGCAGCCGCAGGGGGCCCTGGGCAGATACGCAGTATTTT
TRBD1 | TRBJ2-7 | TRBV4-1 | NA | CASQGAGSYEQYF | TGCGCCAGCCAGGGGGCAGGCTCCTACGAGCAGTACTTC
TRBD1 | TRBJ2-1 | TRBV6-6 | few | CASSSRDRNDEQFF | TGTGCCAGCAGTTCCCGGGACAGGAACGATGAGCAGTTCTTC
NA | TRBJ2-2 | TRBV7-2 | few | CASSLAGAGNTGELFF | TGTGCCAGCAGCTTAGCCGGAGCAGGGAACACCGGGGAGCTGTTTTTT
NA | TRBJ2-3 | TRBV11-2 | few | CASSLDPGTDTQYF | TGTGCCAGCAGCTTAGATCCCGGCACAGATACGCAGTATTTT
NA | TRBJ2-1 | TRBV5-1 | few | CASSLAGGEQFF | TGCGCCAGCAGCTTGGCCGGCGGTGAGCAGTTCTTC
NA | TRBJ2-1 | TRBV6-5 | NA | CASSYSAIQTEQFF | TGTGCCAGCAGTTACTCAGCCATACAAACCGAGCAGTTCTTC
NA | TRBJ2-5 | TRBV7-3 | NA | CASSLGPSETQYF | TGTGCCAGCAGCTTAGGGCCCTCAGAGACCCAGTACTTC
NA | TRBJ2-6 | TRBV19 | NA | CASSIDRAPGANVLTF | TGTGCCAGTAGTATAGATAGAGCCCCTGGGGCCAACGTCCTGACTTTC
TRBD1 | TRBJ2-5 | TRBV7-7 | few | CASSLTGQQETQYF | TGTGCTAGCAGCTTGACAGGGCAGCAAGAGACCCAGTACTTC
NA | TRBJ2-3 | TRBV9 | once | CASSVVREDTQYF | TGTGCCAGCAGCGTAGTGAGGGAGGATACGCAGTATTTT
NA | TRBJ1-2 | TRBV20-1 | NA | CSVNHNYGYTF | TGCAGCGTTAATCATAACTATGGCTACACCTTC
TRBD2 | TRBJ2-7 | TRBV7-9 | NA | CASSLDVGLAGSSYEQYF | TGTGCCAGCAGCTTAGATGTAGGACTAGCGGGTAGCTCCTACGAGCAGTACTTC
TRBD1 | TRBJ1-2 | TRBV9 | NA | CASTPVADRVTRGYTF | TGTGCCAGCACCCCGGTAGCGGACAGGGTTACTCGGGGCTACACCTTC
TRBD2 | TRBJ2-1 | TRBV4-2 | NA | CASSQAASGGYNEQFF | TGTGCCAGCAGCCAAGCGGCTAGCGGGGGGTACAATGAGCAGTTCTTC
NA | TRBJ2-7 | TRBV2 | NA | CASSEGAKGSYEQYF | TGTGCCAGCAGTGAGGGTGCTAAGGGCTCCTACGAGCAGTACTTC
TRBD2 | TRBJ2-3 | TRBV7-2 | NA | CASSRGAGLKMTDTQYF | TGTGCCAGCAGCCGGGGTGCGGGACTAAAAATGACAGATACGCAGTATTTT
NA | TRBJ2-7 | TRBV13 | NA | CASRISYEQYF | TGTGCCAGTAGGATCTCCTACGAGCAGTACTTC
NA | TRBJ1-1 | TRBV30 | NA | CAWSVFDTEAFF | TGTGCCTGGAGTGTCTTTGACACTGAAGCTTTCTTT
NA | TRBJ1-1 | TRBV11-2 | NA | CASSGRSAGAEAFF | TGTGCCAGCAGCGGTAGATCAGCAGGGGCTGAAGCTTTCTTT
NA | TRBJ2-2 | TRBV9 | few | CASSYRLPGELFF | TGTGCCAGCAGTTACAGGCTTCCCGGGGAGCTGTTTTTT
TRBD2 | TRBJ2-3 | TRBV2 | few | CASTSGRDTDTQYF | TGTGCCAGCACTAGCGGGAGGGACACAGATACGCAGTATTTT
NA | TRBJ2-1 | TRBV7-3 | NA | CASSLNLGNEQFF | TGTGCCAGCAGCTTAAATCTGGGGAATGAGCAGTTCTTC
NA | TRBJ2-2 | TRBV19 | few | CASSSQGGGELFF | TGTGCCAGTAGTTCACAGGGAGGCGGGGAGCTGTTTTTT
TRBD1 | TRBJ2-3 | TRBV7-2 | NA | CASSLDRGDTQYF | TGTGCCAGCAGCTTAGACAGGGGAGATACGCAGTATTTT
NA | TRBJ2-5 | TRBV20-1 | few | CSALASETQYF | TGCAGTGCGCTAGCCTCCGAGACCCAGTACTTC
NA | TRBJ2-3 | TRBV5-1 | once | CASSLAAGGTDTQYF | TGCGCCAGCAGCTTGGCAGCGGGCGGCACAGATACGCAGTATTTT
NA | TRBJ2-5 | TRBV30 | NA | CAWSGPTETQYF | TGTGCCTGGAGTGGACCGACCGAGACCCAGTACTTC
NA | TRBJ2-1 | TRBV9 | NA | CASSVGGAYNEQFF | TGTGCCAGCAGCGTAGGAGGGGCCTACAATGAGCAGTTCTTC
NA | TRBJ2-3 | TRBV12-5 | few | CASGYGTGARDTQYF | TGTGCTAGTGGTTATGGGACGGGGGCACGAGATACGCAGTATTTT
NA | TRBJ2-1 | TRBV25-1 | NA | CASSLAERRFF | TGTGCCAGCAGCTTAGCGGAACGGAGGTTCTTC
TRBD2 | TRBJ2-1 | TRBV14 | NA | CASSQGGWLAGGNEQFF | TGTGCCAGCAGCCAAGGGGGTTGGCTAGCGGGAGGCAATGAGCAGTTCTTC
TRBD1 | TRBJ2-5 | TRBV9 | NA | CASSVTTGGQTQYF | TGTGCCAGCAGCGTAACAACAGGGGGCCAGACCCAGTACTTC
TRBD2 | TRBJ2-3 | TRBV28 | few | CASTGSGGADTQYF | TGTGCCAGCACAGGGTCGGGAGGGGCAGATACGCAGTATTTT
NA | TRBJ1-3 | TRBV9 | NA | CASSVVSEVSSGNTIYF | TGTGCCAGCAGCGTAGTCTCGGAGGTGAGCTCTGGAAACACCATATATTTT
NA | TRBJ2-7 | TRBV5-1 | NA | CASSLRTGSSYEQYF | TGCGCCAGCAGCCTCCGGACGGGAAGCTCCTACGAGCAGTACTTC
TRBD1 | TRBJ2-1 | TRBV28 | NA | CASSPGTGDEQFF | TGTGCCAGCAGTCCCGGGACAGGGGACGAGCAGTTCTTC
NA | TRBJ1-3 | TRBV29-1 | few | CSVGRAGFSGNTIYF | TGCAGCGTCGGCAGGGCGGGGTTCTCTGGAAACACCATATATTTT
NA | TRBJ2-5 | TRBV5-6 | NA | CASSLGQGRGQETQYF | TGTGCCAGCAGCTTGGGACAGGGACGGGGGCAAGAGACCCAGTACTTC
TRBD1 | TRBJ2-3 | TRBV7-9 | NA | CASSSDRGYTDTQYF | TGTGCCAGCAGCTCGGACAGGGGATACACAGATACGCAGTATTTT